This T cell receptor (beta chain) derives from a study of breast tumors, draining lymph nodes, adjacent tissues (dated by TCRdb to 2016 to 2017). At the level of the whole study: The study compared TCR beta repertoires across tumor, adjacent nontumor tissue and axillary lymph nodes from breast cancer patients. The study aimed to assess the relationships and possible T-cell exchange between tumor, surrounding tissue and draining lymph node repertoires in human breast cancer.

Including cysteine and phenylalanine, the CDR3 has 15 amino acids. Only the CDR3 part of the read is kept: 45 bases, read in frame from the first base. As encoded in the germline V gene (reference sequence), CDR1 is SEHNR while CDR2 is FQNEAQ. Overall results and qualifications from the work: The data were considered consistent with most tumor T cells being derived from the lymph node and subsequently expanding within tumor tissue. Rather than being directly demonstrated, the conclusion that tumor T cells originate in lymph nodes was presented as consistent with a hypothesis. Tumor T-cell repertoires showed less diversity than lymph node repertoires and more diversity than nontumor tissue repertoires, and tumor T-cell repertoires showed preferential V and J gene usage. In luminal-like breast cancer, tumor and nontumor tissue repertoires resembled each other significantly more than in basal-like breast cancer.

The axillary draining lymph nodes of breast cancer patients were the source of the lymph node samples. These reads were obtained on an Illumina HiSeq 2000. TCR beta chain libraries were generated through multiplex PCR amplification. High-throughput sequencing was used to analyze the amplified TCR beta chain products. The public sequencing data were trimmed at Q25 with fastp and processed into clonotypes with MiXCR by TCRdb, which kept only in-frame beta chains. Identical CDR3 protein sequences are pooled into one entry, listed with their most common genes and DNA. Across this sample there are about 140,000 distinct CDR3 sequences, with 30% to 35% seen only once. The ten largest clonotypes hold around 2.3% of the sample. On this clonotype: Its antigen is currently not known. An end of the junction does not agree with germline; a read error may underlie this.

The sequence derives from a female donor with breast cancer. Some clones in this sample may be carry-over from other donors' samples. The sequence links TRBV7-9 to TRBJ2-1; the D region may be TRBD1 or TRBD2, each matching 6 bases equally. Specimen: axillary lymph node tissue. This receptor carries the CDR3 CASSLGDGGHNEQIF. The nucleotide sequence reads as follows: TGTGCCAGTAGCTTAGGGGACGGGGGCCACAATGAGCAGATCTTC.